The present T cell receptor (beta chain) was sequenced within a study of shared clonotypes between healthy human individuals. With V trimmed by 0 bases and J by 7 bases, 9 bases remained unmatched. The CDR3 contains 16 residues. Germline loops: CDR1 SGDLS, CDR2 YYNGEE. Study-level points and caveats: Clonotype sharing among the donors was expected to vary with sequencing depth.

All donors qualified as healthy HIV-negative adults and had experienced no recent acute infections or vaccinations. Each PCR replicate run on unsorted PBMC took in around 290 ng DNA, tens of thousands of T cell genomes. Assay: immunoSEQ multiplex PCR; the TCRdb copy retains only in-frame clones and omits some. The profile shows 470,000 or so clones, 60% to 80% of them singletons. With regard to this clone: Antigen specificity is unknown.

The chain is built from TRBV9 and TRBJ2-1; TRBD2 matches 8 bases. The sequencing sample was made of PBMCs. This TCR derives from a woman aged 40-49 years in good health. Some clones in this sample may be carry-over from other donors' samples. CDR3 sequence reads: CASSVETGGALNEQFF. In DNA form, the CDR3 reads TGTGCCAGCAGCGTAGAAACGGGAGGGGCGCTGAATGAGCAGTTCTTC.